What follows are 16 T cell receptor beta chains derived from one specimen sequenced in a study of shared clonotypes between healthy human individuals. Clones were read by immunoSEQ multiplex PCR, and TCRdb kept only the in-frame ones, dropping some. Found here are 500,000 to 650,000 clones, 70% to 80% of them singletons; the top ten hold 9.5% to 15%. The sample comprised PBMCs. All receptors come from a middle-aged woman in good health. Some clones in this sample may be carry-over from other donors' samples.

This sequence joins TRBV9 and TRBJ1-2, with 7 positions matching TRBD1. Germline V gives CDR1 SGDLS, CDR2 YYNGEE. J was trimmed by 4 bases and V by 4 bases; bases with no gene match: 16. This CDR3 is 17 amino acids long. CDR3 sequence (DNA): TGTGCCAGCAGCAGAGAGTGGACAGGCTCAGTTCGCTATGGCTACACCTTC. Translating it yields CASSREWTGSVRYGYTF.

This clone has just one count. V and J are TRBV20-1 and TRBJ2-7, with 11 bases fitting TRBD2. The CDR3 sequence is 11 residues long. The germline gives CDR1 DFQATT, CDR2 SNEGSKA (reference sequence). V lost 7 bases and J lost 4; bases outside the gene matches: 0. The DNA of the CDR3 is TGCAGTGTAGCGGGAGGGTACGAGCAGTACTTC. Translated: CSVAGGYEQYF.

The chain combines TRBV5-1 with TRBJ2-5; TRBD2 aligns across 13 bases. With V trimmed by 5 bases and J by 3 bases, 4 bases remained unmatched. Germline loops: CDR1 SGHRS, CDR2 YFSETQ. The CDR3 is 15 amino acids. CDR3 nucleotides: TGCGCCAGCAGGGGACTAGCGGGAAGGGAAGAGACCCAGTACTTC. It yields the protein CASRGLAGREETQYF.

This chain uses TRBV4-1 with TRBJ2-7; a possible D gene is TRBD2 (5 bases). Trimming took off 0 bases at V and 5 bases at J, with 11 bases between the two ends. The CDR3 has 14 amino acids. Per germline, CDR1 MGHRA and CDR2 YSYEKL. The CDR3 DNA is TGCGCCAGCAGCCAAGATCTACGGGGTCACGAGCAGTACTTC. Translating it yields CASSQDLRGHEQYF.

This rearrangement joins TRBV14 to TRBJ1-2; no reliable D call. The CDR3 loop spans 15 amino acids. V lost 0 bases, J lost 2 bases, and 10 bases lay in between. Germline lookup yields CDR1 SGHDN and CDR2 FVKESK. CDR3 nucleotide sequence: TGTGCCAGCAGCCAAGATCTGTCGGACAACTATGGCTACACCTTC. Translated: CASSQDLSDNYGYTF.

This chain links TRBV19 with TRBJ2-7; 9 positions agree with TRBD2. Germline values: CDR1 LNHDA, CDR2 SQIVND (reference sequence). The V segment lost 5 bases and the J segment 0 bases; nucleotides outside the gene matches: 2. This CDR3 has 14 residues. DNA of the CDR3: TGTGCCAGTAGTGTGACTAGCGGCTCCTACGAGCAGTACTTC. Its translation is CASSVTSGSYEQYF.

This chain uses TRBV7-8 with TRBJ2-2, with TRBD2 identical over 9 bases. The V segment lost 2 bases and the J segment 7 bases; nucleotides outside the gene matches: 14. Per germline, CDR1 SGHVS and CDR2 FQNEAQ. This CDR3 has 18 residues. The CDR3 here is CASSLWDAGGPGFGELFF. DNA for the CDR3: TGTGCCAGCAGCTTATGGGATGCGGGAGGGCCGGGTTTCGGGGAGCTGTTTTTT. The full variable domain, its missing parts supplied by reference TRBV7-8 and TRBJ2-2, is GAGVSQSPRYKVAKRGQDVALRCDPISGHVSLFWYQQALGQGPEFLTYFQNEAQLDKSGLPSDRFFAERPEGSVSTLKIQRTQQEDSAVYLCASSLWDAGGPGFGELFFGEGSRLTVL.

The V gene is TRBV11-2, the J gene TRBJ1-4; no firm D call. CDR1 is SGHAT, CDR2 FQNNGV, per germline. This CDR3 has 12 residues. The ends were cut back, 5 bases at V and 8 bases at J, with 9 bases in the middle. The CDR3 loop reads CASSLTREKLFF. The CDR3, as DNA: TGTGCCAGCAGCCTGACGAGGGAAAAACTGTTTTTT.

As concerns this clone: At one of its ends the junction is not consistent with the germline gene, which may arise from a read error. The sample holds other DNA sequences that translate to the same CDR3. This chain links TRBV9 with TRBJ2-1; the match to TRBD2 covers 7 bases. The CDR3 loop spans 15 amino acids. Germline lookup yields CDR1 SGDLS and CDR2 YYNGEE. Here the CDR3 DNA reads TGCGCCAGCAGCGGAAACAGCGGGGCCTACAATGAGCAGTTCTTC. This gives the protein CASSGNSGAYNEQFF.

The chain carries TRBV6-1 and TRBJ2-2; TRBD1 matches at 8 bases. This CDR3 is built from 14 residues. V was clipped by 6 bases and J by 7 bases; unmatched bases: 7. CDR1 and CDR2 from the germline V gene are MNHNS and SASEGT. In nucleotides, the CDR3 is TGTGCCAGCAGCGACAGGGGCACTGGCGGGGAGCTGTTTTTT. Translated, it gives CASSDRGTGGELFF.

This clone was picked up one time. This chain joins TRBV27 and TRBJ2-7; TRBD1 aligns across 9 bases. V lost 2 bases to trimming and J lost 2 bases; unmatched junction nucleotides: 4. Germline CDR1 and CDR2: MNHEY and SMNVEV (reference sequence). The CDR3 covers 15 residues. The CDR3 protein is CASSLTGGFTYEQYF. The CDR3 DNA sequence: TGTGCCAGCAGTTTAACAGGGGGCTTCACCTACGAGCAGTACTTC.

The chain links TRBV7-2 to TRBJ2-3; D remains ambiguous. V gave up 1 base and J gave up 5 bases, with 16 bases separating them. Germline loops: CDR1 SGHTA, CDR2 FQGNSA. CDR3 length equals 16 residues. The CDR3 bases are TGTGCCAGCAGCTTAGTTTCCCCGGGCGGATTAGATACGCAGTATTTT. This codes for CASSLVSPGGLDTQYF.

The chain is built from TRBV6-5 and TRBJ2-7, with 9 nucleotides matching TRBD2. The V gene end was trimmed by 6 bases and the J gene end by 5 bases; junction bases not matched to a gene: 11. This CDR3 has 15 amino acids. CDR1 and CDR2 from the germline V gene are MNHEY and SVGAGI. The CDR3 DNA follows: TGTGCCAGCAGCACACTAAGCTTAGCGGGAGACGAGCAGTACTTC. Translating gives CASSTLSLAGDEQYF.

A single count supports this clone. The chain recombines TRBV6-1 with TRBJ1-3; the D is unclear. Trimming took 1 base from V and 0 from J, leaving 16 bases between them. The CDR3 totals 18 residues. CDR1 is MNHNS, CDR2 SASEGT, per germline. CDR3 in amino acids: CASSEGPPEGSSGNTIYF. The CDR3 nucleotides read TGTGCCAGCAGTGAAGGTCCCCCCGAGGGCAGCTCTGGAAACACCATATATTTT.

Turning to this clone: This CDR3 is also generated by other DNA sequences in the sample. The chain employs TRBV29-1 and TRBJ1-5, with 7 positions matching TRBD1. The CDR3 runs to 13 residues. J gave up 1 base and V 4 bases, and 1 base lay outside the gene matches. Germline V gene sequence: CDR1 SQVTM, CDR2 ANQGSEA. CDR3 in amino acids: CSVVQGSNQPQHF. CDR3 DNA sequence: TGCAGCGTTGTACAGGGGAGCAATCAGCCCCAGCATTTT.

The DNA for the CDR3 is TGTGCCAGCAGCTTAGGCGGACTAGGCGGCAATGAGCAGTTCTTC. Amino acids: CASSLGGLGGNEQFF. The chain recombines TRBV4-2 with TRBJ2-1; TRBD2 matches 7 bases. V lost 5 bases and J lost 6; bases outside the gene matches: 10. There are 15 residues in the CDR3. Germline values: CDR1 LGHNA, CDR2 YNFKEQ.